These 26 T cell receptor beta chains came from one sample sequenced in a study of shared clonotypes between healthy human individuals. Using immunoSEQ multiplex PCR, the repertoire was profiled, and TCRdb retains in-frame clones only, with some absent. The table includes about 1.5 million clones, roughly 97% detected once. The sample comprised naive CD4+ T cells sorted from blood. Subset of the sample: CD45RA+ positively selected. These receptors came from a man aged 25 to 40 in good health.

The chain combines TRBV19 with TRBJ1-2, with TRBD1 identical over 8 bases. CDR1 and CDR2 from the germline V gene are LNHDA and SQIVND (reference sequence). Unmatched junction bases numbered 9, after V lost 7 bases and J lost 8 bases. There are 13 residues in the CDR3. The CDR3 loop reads CASTVTGQGGYTF. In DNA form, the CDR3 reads TGTGCCAGTACCGTTACCGGACAGGGCGGCTACACCTTC.

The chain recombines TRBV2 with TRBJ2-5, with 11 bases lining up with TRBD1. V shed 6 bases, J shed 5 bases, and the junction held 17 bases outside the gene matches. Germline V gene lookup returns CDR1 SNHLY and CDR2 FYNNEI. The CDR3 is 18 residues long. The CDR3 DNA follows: TGTGCCAGCAGCCGCAGGACAGGGGGCAGGGGTTATAGGGAGACCCAGTACTTC. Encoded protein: CASSRRTGGRGYRETQYF.

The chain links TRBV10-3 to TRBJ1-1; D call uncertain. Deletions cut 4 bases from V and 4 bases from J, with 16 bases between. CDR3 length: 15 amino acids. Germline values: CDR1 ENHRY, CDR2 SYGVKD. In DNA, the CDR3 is TGTGCCATCAGTGCCACAAAGGCTGAAGGCACTGAAGCTTTCTTT. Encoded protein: CAISATKAEGTEAFF.

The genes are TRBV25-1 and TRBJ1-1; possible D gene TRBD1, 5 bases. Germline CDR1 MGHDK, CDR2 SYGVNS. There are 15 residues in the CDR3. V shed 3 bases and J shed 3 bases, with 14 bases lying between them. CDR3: CASSELPGFDTEAFF. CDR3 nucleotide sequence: TGTGCCAGCAGTGAGCTTCCAGGGTTCGACACTGAAGCTTTCTTT.

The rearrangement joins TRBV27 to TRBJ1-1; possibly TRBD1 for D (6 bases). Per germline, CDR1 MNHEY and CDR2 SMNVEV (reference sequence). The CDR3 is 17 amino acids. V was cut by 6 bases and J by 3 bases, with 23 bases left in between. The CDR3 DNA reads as TGTGCCAGCAGCCGACGTTTGGGGGCAATGCTGGACACTGAAGCTTTCTTT. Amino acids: CASSRRLGAMLDTEAFF.

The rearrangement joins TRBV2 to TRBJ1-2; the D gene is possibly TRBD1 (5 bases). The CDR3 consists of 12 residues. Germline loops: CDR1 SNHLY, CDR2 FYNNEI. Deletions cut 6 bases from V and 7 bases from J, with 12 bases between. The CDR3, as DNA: TGTGCCAGCAGACCAGGGTTGGGTGGCTACACCTTC. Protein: CASRPGLGGYTF.

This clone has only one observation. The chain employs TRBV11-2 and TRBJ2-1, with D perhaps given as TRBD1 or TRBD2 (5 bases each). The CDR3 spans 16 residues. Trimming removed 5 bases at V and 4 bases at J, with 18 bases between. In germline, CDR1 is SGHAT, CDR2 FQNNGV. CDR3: CASSITGTRKYNEQFF. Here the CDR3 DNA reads TGTGCCAGCAGCATTACAGGTACTAGGAAATACAATGAGCAGTTCTTC.

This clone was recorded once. CDR3 sequence reads: CASFRVGAQNTEAFF. CDR3 DNA: TGTGCCAGCTTTCGTGTGGGCGCCCAGAACACTGAAGCTTTCTTT. V and J are TRBV28 and TRBJ1-1; D gene uncertain. V lost 8 bases and J lost 1, with 17 bases in between. The CDR3 is 15 residues long. CDR1 MDHEN and CDR2 SYDVKM come from the germline V gene.

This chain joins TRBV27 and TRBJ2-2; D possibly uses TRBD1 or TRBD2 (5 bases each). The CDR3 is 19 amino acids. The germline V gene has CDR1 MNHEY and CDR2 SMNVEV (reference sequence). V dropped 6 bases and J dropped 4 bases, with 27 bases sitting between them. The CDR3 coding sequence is TGTGCCAGCAGCTATAATCAACCGGGACCGCAACCCCGCACCGGGGAGCTGTTTTTT. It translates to CASSYNQPGPQPRTGELFF.

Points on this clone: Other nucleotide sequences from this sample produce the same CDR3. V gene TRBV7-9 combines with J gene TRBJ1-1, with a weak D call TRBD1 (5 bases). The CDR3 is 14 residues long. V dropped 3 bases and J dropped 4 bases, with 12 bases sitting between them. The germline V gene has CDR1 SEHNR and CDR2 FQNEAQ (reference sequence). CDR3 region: CASSLGGRGTEAFF. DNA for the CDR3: TGTGCCAGCAGCTTGGGGGGGAGAGGCACTGAAGCTTTCTTT.

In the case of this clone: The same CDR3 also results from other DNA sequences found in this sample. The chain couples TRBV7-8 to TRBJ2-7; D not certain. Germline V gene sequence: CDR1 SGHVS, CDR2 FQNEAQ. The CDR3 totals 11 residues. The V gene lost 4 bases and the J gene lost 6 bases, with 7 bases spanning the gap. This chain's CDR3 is CASSSFREQYF. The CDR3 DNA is TGTGCCAGCAGCTCATTTCGCGAGCAGTACTTC.

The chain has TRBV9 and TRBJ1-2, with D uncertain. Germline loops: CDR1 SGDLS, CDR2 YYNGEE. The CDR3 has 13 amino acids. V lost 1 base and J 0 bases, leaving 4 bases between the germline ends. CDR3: CASSVTSNYGYTF. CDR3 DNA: TGTGCCAGCAGCGTAACTTCTAACTATGGCTACACCTTC.

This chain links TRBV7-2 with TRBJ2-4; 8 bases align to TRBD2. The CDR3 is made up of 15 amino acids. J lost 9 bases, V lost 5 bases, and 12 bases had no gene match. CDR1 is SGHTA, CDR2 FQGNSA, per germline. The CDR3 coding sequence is TGTGCCAGCAGCCCAGCGGGAGTCCTGAGCATCATTCAGTACTTC. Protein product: CASSPAGVLSIIQYF. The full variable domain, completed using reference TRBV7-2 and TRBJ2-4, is GAGVSQSPSNKVTEKGKDVELRCDPISGHTALYWYRQSLGQGLEFLIYFQGNSAPDKSGLPSDRFSAERTGGSVSTLTIQRTQQEDSAVYLCASSPAGVLSIIQYFGAGTRLSVL.

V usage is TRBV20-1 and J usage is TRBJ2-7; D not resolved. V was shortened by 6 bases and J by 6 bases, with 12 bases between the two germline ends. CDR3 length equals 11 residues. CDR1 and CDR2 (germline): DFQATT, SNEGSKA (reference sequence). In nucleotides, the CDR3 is TGCAGTGCCCCCAGTCTTTTCGAGCAGTACTTC. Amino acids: CSAPSLFEQYF.

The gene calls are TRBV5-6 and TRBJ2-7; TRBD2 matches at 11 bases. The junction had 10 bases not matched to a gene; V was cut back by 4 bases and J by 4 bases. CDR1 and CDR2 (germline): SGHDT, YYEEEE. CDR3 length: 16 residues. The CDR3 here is CASSPKILAGVYEQYF. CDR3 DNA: TGTGCCAGCAGCCCGAAGATACTAGCGGGAGTATACGAGCAGTACTTC.

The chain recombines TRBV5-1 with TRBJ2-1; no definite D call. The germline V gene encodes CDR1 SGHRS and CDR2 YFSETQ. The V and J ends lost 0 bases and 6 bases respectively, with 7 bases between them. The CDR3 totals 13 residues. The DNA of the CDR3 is TGCGCCAGCAGCTTGGTGGTATCCAATGAGCAGTTCTTC. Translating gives CASSLVVSNEQFF.

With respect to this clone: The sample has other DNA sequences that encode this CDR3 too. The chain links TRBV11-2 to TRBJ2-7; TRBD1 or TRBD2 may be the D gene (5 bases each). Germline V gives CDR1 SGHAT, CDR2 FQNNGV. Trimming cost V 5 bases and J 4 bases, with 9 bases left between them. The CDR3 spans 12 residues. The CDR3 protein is CASSTGTYEQYF. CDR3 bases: TGTGCCAGCAGCACCGGGACGTACGAGCAGTACTTC.

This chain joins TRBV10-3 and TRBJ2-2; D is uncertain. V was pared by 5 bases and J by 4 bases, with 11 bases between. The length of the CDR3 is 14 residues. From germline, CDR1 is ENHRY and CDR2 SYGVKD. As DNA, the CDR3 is TGTGCCATCAGTCCCCTCGACTCCACCGGGGAGCTGTTTTTT. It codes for CAISPLDSTGELFF.

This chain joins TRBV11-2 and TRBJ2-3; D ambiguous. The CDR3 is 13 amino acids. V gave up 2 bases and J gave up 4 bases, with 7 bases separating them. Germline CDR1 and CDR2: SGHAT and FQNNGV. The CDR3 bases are TGTGCCAGCAGCTTACCGGGTTCAGATACGCAGTATTTT. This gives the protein CASSLPGSDTQYF.

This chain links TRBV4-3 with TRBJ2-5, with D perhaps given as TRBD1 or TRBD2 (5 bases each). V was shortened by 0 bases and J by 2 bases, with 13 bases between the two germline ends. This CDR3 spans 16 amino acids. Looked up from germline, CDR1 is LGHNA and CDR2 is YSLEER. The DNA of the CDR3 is TGCGCCAGCAGCCAAGATGTGGGGGTACCGCAAGAGACCCAGTACTTC. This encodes CASSQDVGVPQETQYF.

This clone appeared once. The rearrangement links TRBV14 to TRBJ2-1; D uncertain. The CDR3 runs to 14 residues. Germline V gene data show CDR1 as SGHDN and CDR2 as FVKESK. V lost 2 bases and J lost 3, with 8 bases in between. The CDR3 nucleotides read TGTGCCAGCAGCCAATCTGGGGTCTACAATGAGCAGTTCTTC. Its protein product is CASSQSGVYNEQFF. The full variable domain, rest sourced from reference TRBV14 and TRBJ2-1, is EAGVTQFPSHSVIEKGQTVTLRCDPISGHDNLYWYRRVMGKEIKFLLHFVKESKQDESGMPNNRFLAERTGGTYSTLKVQPAELEDSGVYFCASSQSGVYNEQFFGPGTRLTVL.

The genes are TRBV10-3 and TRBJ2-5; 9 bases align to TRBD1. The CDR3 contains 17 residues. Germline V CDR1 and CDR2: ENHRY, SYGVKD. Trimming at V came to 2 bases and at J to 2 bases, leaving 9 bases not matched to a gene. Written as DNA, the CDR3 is TGTGCCATCAGTGAGACCGGACAGGGGAGGCCTCAAGAGACCCAGTACTTC. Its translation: CAISETGQGRPQETQYF.

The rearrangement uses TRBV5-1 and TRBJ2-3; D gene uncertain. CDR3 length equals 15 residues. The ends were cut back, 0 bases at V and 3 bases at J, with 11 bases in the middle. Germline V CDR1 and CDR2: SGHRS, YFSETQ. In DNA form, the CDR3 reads TGCGCCAGCAGCTTGGGGACCTACGAGACAGATACGCAGTATTTT. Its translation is CASSLGTYETDTQYF.

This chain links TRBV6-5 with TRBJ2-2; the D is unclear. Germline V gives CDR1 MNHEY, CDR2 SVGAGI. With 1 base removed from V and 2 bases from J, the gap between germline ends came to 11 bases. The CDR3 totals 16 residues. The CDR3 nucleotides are TGTGCCAGCAGTTACTTCCCGGGCCCCAACACCGGGGAGCTGTTTTTT. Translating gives CASSYFPGPNTGELFF.

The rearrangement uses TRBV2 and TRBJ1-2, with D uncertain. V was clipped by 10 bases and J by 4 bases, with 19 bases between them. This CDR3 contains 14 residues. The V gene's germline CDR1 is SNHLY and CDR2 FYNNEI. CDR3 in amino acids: CATRMEAGSYGYTF. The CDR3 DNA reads TGTGCCACCCGGATGGAGGCAGGTTCCTATGGCTACACCTTC.

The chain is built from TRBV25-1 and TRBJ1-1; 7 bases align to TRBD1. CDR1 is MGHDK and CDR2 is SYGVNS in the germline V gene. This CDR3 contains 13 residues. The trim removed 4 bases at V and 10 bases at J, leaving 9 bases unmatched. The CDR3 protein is CASSGTGGAGAFF. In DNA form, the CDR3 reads TGTGCCAGCAGTGGGACAGGAGGGGCCGGAGCTTTCTTT.